A selection of T cell receptor beta chains follows, all from one sample in a study of blood T cells in healthy people across ages. TCRdb itself ran the 5' RACE reads through MiXCR, one entry per CDR3 protein. The repertoire holds about 1.8 million distinct CDR3 sequences, with roughly 52% as singletons. What was sequenced was blood. Receptors were obtained from a woman aged 40 to 55 in good health. CDR3s include the opening cysteine and the closing phenylalanine or tryptophan. A D gene is named only where the DNA matches it firmly. Part of the rows lack a size; the others show once, few, many or a class for expanded clones.

few	TRBD1	TRBV27	TRBJ2-6	TGTGCCAGCAGTTTCGGGACAGCGCGCTCTGGGGCCAACGTCCTGACTTTC	CASSFGTARSGANVLTF
few	NA	TRBV20-1	TRBJ1-2	TGCAGTACGCATACCTTCGGGGAGGGCCAGTATGGCTACACCTTC	CSTHTFGEGQYGYTF
NA	NA	TRBV9	TRBJ1-2	TGTGCCAGCAGCGGCGACAGCATTTCTTATGGCTACACCTTC	CASSGDSISYGYTF
few	TRBD2	TRBV6-5	TRBJ2-5	TGTGCCAGCAGTTACGTGAAGCGGGGGAAAGAGACCCAGTACTTC	CASSYVKRGKETQYF
NA	TRBD1	TRBV25-1	TRBJ2-5	TGTGCCAGCAGGTCCACAGGGGTAGAGACCCAGTACTTC	CASRSTGVETQYF
few	NA	TRBV5-1	TRBJ2-1	TGCGCCAGCAGTCCTGGTAGAACAGTTTACAATGAGCAGTTCTTC	CASSPGRTVYNEQFF
few	NA	TRBV5-1	TRBJ1-1	TGCGCCAGCAGCTTGGCTACGGGGCGGACGAACACTGAAGCTTTCTTT	CASSLATGRTNTEAFF
NA	TRBD1	TRBV7-9	TRBJ2-4	TGTGCCAGCGGCTTAGAACGATACAGGGGGCGATTTAGCATTCAGTACTTC	CASGLERYRGRFSIQYF
few	TRBD1	TRBV7-2	TRBJ2-4	TGTGCCAGCAGCTTTGACAGGGTCGCCAAAAACATTCAGTACTTC	CASSFDRVAKNIQYF
NA	NA	TRBV29-1	TRBJ1-1	TGCAGCGTTGGAAGTTCAGGCAGGACGAACACTGAAGCTTTCTTT	CSVGSSGRTNTEAFF
NA	TRBD1	TRBV20-1	TRBJ2-6	TGCAGTGCTAGTTCGACAGGGGGCGCGCAGGGGGCCAACGTCCTGACTTTC	CSASSTGGAQGANVLTF
NA	NA	TRBV20-1	TRBJ1-6	TGCAGTGCTACCGCGGCACTCCCGAGCTCCTATAATTCACCCCTCCACTTT	CSATAALPSSYNSPLHF
NA	TRBD1	TRBV28	TRBJ1-4	TGTGCCAGCAGTCCTCCGACAGGCCCACAGGGGGAAAAACTGTTTTTT	CASSPPTGPQGEKLFF
NA	NA	TRBV10-3	TRBJ2-5	TGTGCCATCAGGGGGAGCGCAGGACTTCAAGAGACCCAGTACTTC	CAIRGSAGLQETQYF
NA	NA	TRBV20-1	TRBJ2-1	TGCAGTGCTACCCCCAGGGTCGATAGGGGTAATGAGCAGTTCTTC	CSATPRVDRGNEQFF
NA	NA	TRBV27	TRBJ2-7	TGTGCCAGCAGTCCGCCGGGTGGAGGACAGATACTTTCCTACGAGCAGTACTTC	CASSPPGGGQILSYEQYF
few	TRBD1	TRBV12-3/TRBV12-4	TRBJ2-1	TGTGCCAGCAGTTTCGGGACAGGGGAGAAGCAGTTCTTC	CASSFGTGEKQFF
NA	TRBD1	TRBV7-9	TRBJ2-4	TGTGCCAGCAGCCCGAACAGGGGGCAGAGAAACATTCAGTACTTC	CASSPNRGQRNIQYF
few	TRBD2	TRBV6-5	TRBJ2-5	TGTGCCAGCAGACTACTAGCGGGGGGGCGAGAGACCCAGTACTTC	CASRLLAGGRETQYF
NA	NA	TRBV11-2	TRBJ2-5	TGTGCCAGCAGCTTCACTGTCGGGGTTGGGGAGACGGCCCAAGAGACCCAGTACTTC	CASSFTVGVGETAQETQYF
NA	NA	TRBV7-9	TRBJ2-5	TGTGCCAGCGCATCGTCGGAGACCCAGTACTTC	CASASSETQYF
NA	NA	TRBV12-3/TRBV12-4	TRBJ1-2	TGTGCCAGCAGTTTAGCACCGGATCAGGCGCAAAACTATGGCTACACCTTC	CASSLAPDQAQNYGYTF
NA	NA	TRBV7-9	TRBJ1-6	TGTGCCAGCAGCCAAGGACAGTTTAATTCACCCCTCCACTTT	CASSQGQFNSPLHF
NA	NA	TRBV20-1	TRBJ2-1	TGCTCATTAGCGGCATACAATGAGCAGTTCTTC	CSLAAYNEQFF
NA	TRBD1	TRBV28	TRBJ1-2	TGTGCCAGCAGTGACCCCGGGACAGGGTTTTATGGCTACACCTTC	CASSDPGTGFYGYTF
NA	NA	TRBV7-9	TRBJ1-5	TGTGCCAGCAGCTTAGGATCTTTCCCCCAGCATTTT	CASSLGSFPQHF
NA	NA	TRBV11-1	TRBJ1-1	TGTGCCGGCAGCTTCCACGGTGGGTCTTTCTTT	CAGSFHGGSFF
NA	TRBD1	TRBV12-3/TRBV12-4	TRBJ1-2	TGTGCCAGCAGTCCTTCGACAGGGGGCTCAGCAGGCTACACCTTC	CASSPSTGGSAGYTF
few	NA	TRBV12-3/TRBV12-4	TRBJ2-2	TGTGCCAGCAGTTTTTCCGCGAACACCGGGGAGCTGTTTTTT	CASSFSANTGELFF
NA	TRBD2	TRBV10-1	TRBJ2-3	TGCGCCAGCAGTGAGTCGATACCGCCCAGCGGGGGAGAAACAGATACGCAGTATTTT	CASSESIPPSGGETDTQYF
NA	TRBD1	TRBV18	TRBJ2-5	TGTGCCAGCTCACCACCAAGAATAAAGTCGGGACAGGGGGACTCCCAAAATCTCGAGACCCAGTACTTC	CASSPPRIKSGQGDSQNLETQYF
few	NA	TRBV5-1	TRBJ2-1	TGCGCCAGCAGCTCCTCCCCCCAGGGGAGTGGGGATGAGCAGTTCTTC	CASSSSPQGSGDEQFF
NA	TRBD1	TRBV3-1	TRBJ1-2	TGTGCCAGCAGCCACGACAGGGTGAGGGGTTTGGGCTATGGCTACACCTTC	CASSHDRVRGLGYGYTF
few	TRBD2	TRBV7-2	TRBJ2-1	TGTGCCAGCAGCTTTGGGCTAGCGGGGGGTGGTGAGCAGTTCTTC	CASSFGLAGGGEQFF
NA	NA	TRBV4-3	TRBJ2-1	TGCGCCAGCAGCCAAGATCGTCTGGGGGCGAATGAGCAGTTCTTC	CASSQDRLGANEQFF
NA	NA	TRBV6-2/TRBV6-3	TRBJ2-4	TGTGCCAGCAGTTACTCGACGGATGATCAGGCCAAAAACATTCAGTACTTC	CASSYSTDDQAKNIQYF
NA	NA	TRBV5-6	TRBJ2-5	TGTGCCAGCAGCTCCGAGGACTCTGGGGAGACCCAGTACTTC	CASSSEDSGETQYF
NA	NA	TRBV6-2/TRBV6-3	TRBJ2-7	TGTGCCAGCACCCAGGGGGGCGCCGAGCAGTACTTC	CASTQGGAEQYF
NA	NA	TRBV4-3	TRBJ2-7	TGCGCCAGCAGCCCGGAAGTTTCCGGATATCCCTACGAGCAGTACTTC	CASSPEVSGYPYEQYF
few	NA	TRBV4-2	TRBJ1-2	TGTGCCAGCAGCCAAGATAGGATCAGCTATGGCTACACCTTC	CASSQDRISYGYTF
few	NA	TRBV4-3	TRBJ2-1	TGCGCCAGCAGCCAAGGTGGGGACACTTACAATGAGCAGTTCTTC	CASSQGGDTYNEQFF
many	TRBD1	TRBV18	TRBJ2-3	TGTGCCAGCAGCCCGAGGACAGGGGCTAGCACAGATACGCAGTATTTT	CASSPRTGASTDTQYF
NA	NA	TRBV5-6	TRBJ1-2	TGTGCCAGCAGCTTGGAGGGTAGCTTGAAGGGGGGGCTCGGCTATGGCTACACCTTC	CASSLEGSLKGGLGYGYTF
NA	NA	TRBV5-1	TRBJ1-1	TGCGCCAGCAGCTTGGATCAGGTAGGAGCTTTCTTT	CASSLDQVGAFF
NA	NA	TRBV28	TRBJ2-1	TGTGCCAGCGAACAGGGCTATGAGCAGTTCTTC	CASEQGYEQFF
NA	TRBD1	TRBV6-1	TRBJ2-5	TGTGCCAGCAGTGCACGACAGGGTACGGGGAGTAGAGAGACCCAGTACTTC	CASSARQGTGSRETQYF
few	TRBD1	TRBV12-3/TRBV12-4	TRBJ1-6	TGTGCCAGCAGTTTCTGGACAGGGTATAATTCGCCCCTCCACTTT	CASSFWTGYNSPLHF
NA	NA	TRBV15	TRBJ2-3	TGTGCCACCAGCAGAGATCAGGGTATAGATACGCAGTATTTT	CATSRDQGIDTQYF
NA	TRBD1	TRBV28	TRBJ2-1	TGTGCCAGCGGATCAACAGGGGACCCCACCTTCTACAATGAGCAGTTCTTC	CASGSTGDPTFYNEQFF
NA	TRBD1	TRBV28	TRBJ2-5	TGTGCCAGCAGCTACCCCTACCGGACAGGCGCAAGAGGGACCCAGTACTTC	CASSYPYRTGARGTQYF
NA	TRBD2	TRBV5-1	TRBJ2-1	TGCGCCAGCAGCTTGGGGGGGACTAAAGAGACCCAGTTCTTC	CASSLGGTKETQFF
few	NA	TRBV6-5	TRBJ2-3	TGTGCCAGCAGTTACTCGATGGGGATTAGCACAGATACGCAGTATTTT	CASSYSMGISTDTQYF
few	TRBD2	TRBV11-2	TRBJ2-5	TGTGCCAGCAGCCGTCCGGGCCGAGCGGGAGAAGAGACCCAGTACTTC	CASSRPGRAGEETQYF